The next 26 T cell receptor beta chains were all read from a single sample in a study of CD8 T cells in Susac syndrome. An input of roughly 0.45 to 1 ug of RNA was subjected to reverse transcription using random hexamers. TCRdb redid the calling of the immunoSEQ multiplex PCR reads with MiXCR, one entry per CDR3 protein. The sample lists 250,000 to 300,000 distinct CDR3 sequences, about 91% occurring once. What was sequenced was CD8+ T cells from PBMCs. The receptors shown here come from a human donor with multiple sclerosis.

This clonotype was found a few times. The J gene is TRBJ2-6, the V gene TRBV9; no firm D call. CDR3 length: 13 amino acids. The V gene's germline CDR1 is SGDLS and CDR2 YYNGEE. V gave up 2 bases and J gave up 2 bases, with 2 bases separating them. The CDR3 region has the DNA TGTGCCAGCAGCGTCGCTGGGGCCAACGTCCTGACTTTC. Translated: CASSVAGANVLTF. The full variable domain, its missing parts supplied by reference TRBV9 and TRBJ2-6, is DSGVTQTPKHLITATGQRVTLRCSPRSGDLSVYWYQQSLDQGLQFLIQYYNGEERAKGNILERFSAQQFPDLHSELNLSSLELGDSALYFCASSVAGANVLTFGAGSRLTVL.

This chain links TRBV5-6 with TRBJ1-1; D is undetermined. The CDR3 consists of 15 residues. V was clipped by 1 base and J by 5 bases, with 15 bases between them. Germline V gene sequence: CDR1 SGHDT, CDR2 YYEEEE. The CDR3 DNA reads as TGTGCCAGCAGCTTGTTAATCCTATTGGGGACTGAAGCTTTCTTT. Protein sequence: CASSLLILLGTEAFF.

The genes are TRBV4-1 and TRBJ2-1; no clear D. V dropped 0 bases and J dropped 8 bases, with 8 bases sitting between them. Germline V gives CDR1 MGHRA, CDR2 YSYEKL. This CDR3 contains 13 residues. CDR3 amino acids: CASSQDFPYEQFF. For the CDR3, the DNA is TGCGCCAGCAGCCAAGATTTTCCGTATGAGCAGTTCTTC.

The J gene is TRBJ2-1, the V gene TRBV20-1, with D unclear. CDR3 size: 12 residues. Trimming stripped 7 bases from V and 4 bases from J, with 11 bases between. The germline gives CDR1 DFQATT, CDR2 SNEGSKA (reference sequence). Here the CDR3 reads CSVKGPYNEQFF. The CDR3 coding sequence is TGCAGTGTCAAAGGCCCGTACAATGAGCAGTTCTTC.

The chain uses TRBV6-1 and TRBJ2-1; 8 bases agree with TRBD2. Trimming cost V 5 bases and J 3 bases; bases outside gene matches: 9. The V gene's germline CDR1 is MNHNS and CDR2 SASEGT. The CDR3 sequence is 16 residues long. CDR3 sequence (DNA): TGTGCCAGCAGTCCTCTCAGCGGGAGTCACTACAATGAGCAGTTCTTC. Its translation: CASSPLSGSHYNEQFF.

The rearrangement links TRBV6-6 to TRBJ2-5; perhaps TRBD2 as D (5 bases). The CDR3 has 13 amino acids. Trimming stripped 6 bases from V and 5 bases from J, with 13 bases between. Looked up from germline, CDR1 is MNHNY and CDR2 is SVGAGI (reference sequence). Here the CDR3 reads CASRIGVRETQYF. The DNA for the CDR3 is TGTGCCAGCAGGATCGGGGTTCGGGAGACCCAGTACTTC.

This clonotype was detected only once. The chain is built from TRBV6-5 and TRBJ1-4; D perhaps matches TRBD1 (5 bases). Per the germline V gene, CDR1 is MNHEY and CDR2 is SVGAGI. The V end was cut by 2 bases, the J end by 5 bases, with 12 bases between. This CDR3 spans 15 amino acids. CDR3 protein: CASSYGAGGNEKLFF. CDR3 bases: TGTGCCAGCAGTTACGGGGCAGGCGGCAATGAAAAACTGTTTTTT.

The V gene is TRBV4-3, the J gene TRBJ1-5; weak D call: TRBD1 (5 bases). Germline loops: CDR1 LGHNA, CDR2 YSLEER. V dropped 1 base and J dropped 2 bases, with 24 bases sitting between them. The CDR3 runs 20 residues. DNA of the CDR3: TGCGCCAGCAGCCAAGGGGGAAAGTGCAACAGGTTTTCTCGCAATCAGCCCCAGCATTTT. Translating gives CASSQGGKCNRFSRNQPQHF.

V usage is TRBV2 and J usage is TRBJ2-1; 15 bases match TRBD2. Per the germline V gene, CDR1 is SNHLY and CDR2 is FYNNEI. The CDR3 length is 15 residues. V lost 6 bases and J lost 8; bases outside the gene matches: 5. The CDR3 protein is CASSQGLAGGDEQFF. CDR3 nucleotide sequence: TGTGCCAGCAGCCAAGGACTAGCGGGAGGGGATGAGCAGTTCTTC.

The chain recombines TRBV29-1 with TRBJ1-3; D is ambiguous. With 7 bases removed from V and 0 bases from J, the gap between germline ends came to 22 bases. The V gene's germline CDR1 is SQVTM and CDR2 ANQGSEA. This CDR3 has 17 amino acids. CDR3 nucleotide sequence: TGCAGCGCGGCGGATTACCTCGGGAGTTCCTCTGGAAACACCATATATTTT. It codes for CSAADYLGSSSGNTIYF.

The CDR3 region has the DNA TGTGCCAGCAGCGCGCAGGCACCGGGCCCCCCACGAGAGACCCAGTACTTC. Encoded protein: CASSAQAPGPPRETQYF. V usage is TRBV7-8 and J usage is TRBJ2-5; D unclear. The V and J ends lost 5 bases and 4 bases respectively, with 23 bases between them. Germline lookup yields CDR1 SGHVS and CDR2 FQNEAQ. The CDR3 extends over 17 amino acids.

This clonotype occurred once. The V call is TRBV27, the J call TRBJ1-2; no definite D call. With 3 bases removed from V and 6 bases from J, the gap between germline ends came to 14 bases. The CDR3 extends over 14 amino acids. Per the germline V gene, CDR1 is MNHEY and CDR2 is SMNVEV (reference sequence). CDR3 in DNA: TGTGCCAGCAGTTTGTGGGAGGGCAACCATGGCTACACCTTC. Amino acid sequence: CASSLWEGNHGYTF.

The chain is built from TRBV19 and TRBJ2-2, with D hard to call. Trimming took 10 bases from V and 4 from J, leaving 10 bases between them. The CDR3 has 12 amino acids. Germline CDR1 and CDR2: LNHDA and SQIVND (reference sequence). The CDR3 bases are TGTGCCACCCAACCAGGCACCGGGGAGCTGTTTTTT. It codes for CATQPGTGELFF.

The genes are TRBV6-2 or TRBV6-3 and TRBJ2-2; 10 nucleotides align to TRBD2. This CDR3 contains 14 residues. Germline loops: CDR1 MNHEY, CDR2 SVGEGT. Unmatched junction bases numbered 8, after V lost 10 bases and J lost 6 bases. The CDR3 nucleotides are TGTGCCACTGATAGCGGGAGGAGCGCCGGGGAGCTGTTTTTT. This codes for CATDSGRSAGELFF.

The rearrangement uses TRBV2 and TRBJ2-7; D remains unclear. CDR3 length: 15 residues. The germline V gene encodes CDR1 SNHLY and CDR2 FYNNEI. The V end was cut by 1 base, the J end by 2 bases, with 12 bases between. CDR3 region: CASSEGPVSTYEQYF. In DNA form, the CDR3 reads TGTGCCAGCAGTGAAGGACCCGTCTCAACCTACGAGCAGTACTTC.

This chain links TRBV7-2 with TRBJ2-5, with TRBD2 identical over 8 bases. The CDR3 is made up of 15 amino acids. The germline V gene encodes CDR1 SGHTA and CDR2 FQGNSA. V shed 5 bases and J 4 bases; nucleotides not matched to a gene: 9. CDR3 loop: CASSPLSGSGETQYF. In nucleotides, the CDR3 is TGTGCCAGCAGCCCCCTGAGCGGGAGCGGAGAGACCCAGTACTTC. Full variable domain (rest looked up from reference TRBV7-2 and TRBJ2-5): GAGVSQSPSNKVTEKGKDVELRCDPISGHTALYWYRQSLGQGLEFLIYFQGNSAPDKSGLPSDRFSAERTGGSVSTLTIQRTQQEDSAVYLCASSPLSGSGETQYFGPGTRLLVL.

This rearrangement joins TRBV28 to TRBJ2-7, with 7 bases aligning to TRBD2. Trimming cost V 7 bases and J 2 bases; bases outside gene matches: 14. The germline V gene encodes CDR1 MDHEN and CDR2 SYDVKM. The CDR3 extends over 16 amino acids. In DNA form, the CDR3 reads TGTGCCAGCACGGCGGCGGGAGAGAATCCCACCTACGAGCAGTACTTC. Translating gives CASTAAGENPTYEQYF.

This clonotype has a single count. This rearrangement joins TRBV7-3 to TRBJ2-1; 10 bases agree with TRBD2. The CDR3 has 18 residues. With V trimmed by 0 bases and J by 3 bases, 8 bases remained unmatched. CDR1 SGHTA and CDR2 FQGTGA come from the germline V gene. CDR3 sequence: CASSLTELAGLHYNEQFF. CDR3 DNA sequence: TGTGCCAGCAGCTTAACCGAACTAGCGGGGCTCCACTACAATGAGCAGTTCTTC.

In its sample, this clonotype was seen a few times. The chain couples TRBV7-6 to TRBJ2-7, with 10 bases lining up with TRBD1. The trim removed 4 bases at V and 2 bases at J, leaving 2 bases unmatched. This CDR3 region has 14 residues. The germline CDR1 and CDR2 sequences are SGHVS and FNYEAQ. This CDR3 is CASSSGQGAYEQYF. The DNA for the CDR3 is TGTGCCAGCAGCTCCGGACAGGGGGCCTACGAGCAGTACTTC. Variable domain in full (rest from reference TRBV7-6 and TRBJ2-7): GAGVSQSPRYKVTKRGQDVALRCDPISGHVSLYWYRQALGQGPEFLTYFNYEAQQDKSGLPNDRFSAERPEGSISTLTIQRTEQRDSAMYRCASSSGQGAYEQYFGPGTRLTVT.

The chain joins TRBV9 to TRBJ2-7, with 8 positions matching TRBD1. The V gene's germline CDR1 is SGDLS and CDR2 YYNGEE. Trimming took 4 bases from V and 1 from J; bases not matched to a gene: 10. The CDR3 consists of 16 residues. The CDR3 reads CASSPGGQFRSYEQYF. CDR3 DNA: TGTGCCAGCAGCCCAGGGGGCCAGTTTCGATCCTACGAGCAGTACTTC.

The chain is built from TRBV10-3 and TRBJ2-7; D not certain. The V gene's germline CDR1 is ENHRY and CDR2 SYGVKD. Between the trimmed V and J ends, which lost 8 bases and 2 bases, there was a span of 10 bases. The CDR3 runs 12 residues. The CDR3 sequence is CAIGQATYEQYF. The CDR3 DNA reads as TGTGCCATCGGCCAGGCCACCTACGAGCAGTACTTC.

The V call is TRBV5-6, the J call TRBJ2-1; TRBD2 matches 12 bases. The CDR3 covers 16 residues. Trimming took 2 bases from V and 8 from J; bases not matched to a gene: 8. Germline V lookup: CDR1 SGHDT, CDR2 YYEEEE. CDR3 nucleotides: TGTGCCAGCAGCTTAACTAGCGGGGGGAGTTCCCATGAGCAGTTCTTC. It yields the protein CASSLTSGGSSHEQFF.

This chain connects TRBV9 to TRBJ2-1, with a weak D call TRBD2 (5 bases). CDR1 SGDLS and CDR2 YYNGEE come from the germline V gene. Trimming stripped 4 bases from V and 10 bases from J, with 15 bases between. This CDR3 comprises 13 residues. Written as DNA, the CDR3 is TGTGCCAGCAGCTCCCGAACTAGTAACGAGCAGTTCTTC. The encoded protein is CASSSRTSNEQFF.

The CDR3 DNA is TGCAGTGCTAGGGACCAGAATGAGCAGTTCTTC. Translation: CSARDQNEQFF. The J gene is TRBJ2-1, the V gene TRBV20-1, with D unclear. The CDR3 totals 11 residues. Trimming removed 3 bases at V and 7 bases at J, with 7 bases between. Germline CDR1 is DFQATT and CDR2 is SNEGSKA (reference sequence).

This chain uses TRBV9 with TRBJ1-4; 10 bases map to TRBD1. From germline, CDR1 is SGDLS and CDR2 YYNGEE. The CDR3 is made up of 14 amino acids. Trimming took 3 bases from V and 8 from J; bases not matched to a gene: 4. CDR3 nucleotide sequence: TGTGCCAGCAGCGGCGGGACAGGGGAGGAAAAACTGTTTTTT. Residues: CASSGGTGEEKLFF.

This clonotype showed up just once. The chain joins TRBV7-9 to TRBJ2-5; the D gene could be TRBD1 or TRBD2 (5 bases each). The CDR3 covers 14 residues. Germline CDR1 reads SEHNR; CDR2 reads FQNEAQ (reference sequence). The CDR3 region has the DNA TGTGTTACAGCAGAGGGGCGACTGGAAGAGACCCAGTACTTC. Translated, it gives CVTAEGRLEETQYF.